These 22 T cell receptor beta chains originate from one sample sequenced in a study of blood T cell repertoires in COVID-19. Clones were sequenced by immunoSEQ multiplex PCR, and TCRdb holds only the in-frame ones, with some missing. The table shows about 140,000 clones, with 60% to 80% occurring only once. Sample: peripheral blood. Every receptor here comes from a woman aged 50 to 60 with active or convalescent COVID-19.

The chain recombines TRBV5-1 with TRBJ1-2; a possible D gene is TRBD1 (5 bases). V lost 4 bases, J lost 5 bases, and 21 bases lay in between. This CDR3 spans 16 amino acids. Germline values: CDR1 SGHRS, CDR2 YFSETQ. The CDR3: CASSPLTGGGFYGYTF. Here the CDR3 DNA reads TGCGCCAGCAGCCCCCTTACGGGTGGGGGGTTTTATGGCTACACCTTC.

This clone was counted a few times. The chain recombines TRBV4-2 with TRBJ2-2; 15 nucleotides align to TRBD2. Per the germline V gene, CDR1 is LGHNA and CDR2 is YNFKEQ. The V segment lost 2 bases and the J segment 6 bases; nucleotides outside the gene matches: 16. The CDR3 totals 21 residues. The CDR3 is CASSQRSSGLAGGVVAGELFF. The CDR3 DNA reads TGTGCCAGCAGCCAACGGAGCTCGGGACTAGCGGGAGGAGTGGTCGCCGGGGAGCTGTTTTTT.

The rearrangement uses TRBV30 and TRBJ1-6; D remains unclear. The CDR3 is 16 amino acids. The V end was cut by 4 bases, the J end by 1 base, with 14 bases between. Germline V lookup: CDR1 GTSNPN, CDR2 SVGIG (reference sequence). CDR3 amino acids: CAWTEEAVSYNSPLHF. The CDR3 bases are TGTGCCTGGACGGAGGAGGCCGTATCCTATAATTCACCCCTCCACTTT.

The V and J genes are TRBV27 and TRBJ1-2; D ambiguous. The CDR3 has 12 residues. Per germline, CDR1 MNHEY and CDR2 SMNVEV (reference sequence). The V end was cut by 6 bases, the J end by 2 bases, with 7 bases between. The CDR3 sequence: CASRDWNYGYTF. The CDR3 bases are TGTGCCAGCAGGGACTGGAACTATGGCTACACCTTC.

This clone was counted a few times. The chain has TRBV7-9 and TRBJ2-2, with D possibly matching TRBD1 (6 bases). The CDR3 has 16 residues. The V and J ends lost 4 bases and 5 bases respectively, with 17 bases between them. Germline V CDR1 and CDR2: SEHNR, FQNEAQ (reference sequence). CDR3 sequence: CASSSRTQGGTGELFF. Written as DNA, the CDR3 is TGTGCCAGCAGCTCTAGGACACAGGGTGGTACCGGGGAGCTGTTTTTT. The full variable domain, its missing parts supplied by reference TRBV7-9 and TRBJ2-2, is DTGVSQNPRHKITKRGQNVTFRCDPISEHNRLYWYRQTLGQGPEFLTYFQNEAQLEKSRLLSDRFSAERPKGSFSTLEIQRTEQGDSAMYLCASSSRTQGGTGELFFGEGSRLTVL.

This clone appeared a single time. The chain recombines TRBV7-2 with TRBJ2-7; maybe TRBD1 (5 bases). The CDR3 loop spans 14 amino acids. V gave up 2 bases and J gave up 1 base, with 9 bases separating them. Germline CDR1 and CDR2: SGHTA and FQGNSA. The CDR3 coding sequence is TGTGCCAGCAGCTTATTTACAGGATCCTACGAGCAGTACTTC. Residues: CASSLFTGSYEQYF.

This chain connects TRBV5-1 to TRBJ2-3, with 8 bases lining up with TRBD1. J lost 2 bases, V lost 4 bases, and 6 bases had no gene match. The CDR3 is 15 residues long. Germline loops: CDR1 SGHRS, CDR2 YFSETQ. The CDR3 reads CASSLGTGFTDTQYF. The CDR3, as DNA: TGCGCCAGCAGCCTCGGGACAGGCTTCACAGATACGCAGTATTTT.

V and J are TRBV5-1 and TRBJ1-2, with 8 bases aligning to TRBD1. Germline values: CDR1 SGHRS, CDR2 YFSETQ. Unmatched junction bases numbered 5, after V lost 2 bases and J lost 2 bases. The CDR3 runs 15 residues. The CDR3 protein is CASSFARGQNYGYTF. The CDR3, as DNA: TGCGCCAGCAGCTTTGCCAGGGGGCAAAACTATGGCTACACCTTC.

The V gene is TRBV5-1, the J gene TRBJ2-5; TRBD2 matches 7 bases. Germline V gene sequence: CDR1 SGHRS, CDR2 YFSETQ. The V and J ends lost 3 bases and 7 bases, in that order; junction bases with no gene match: 12. This CDR3 has 15 residues. CDR3 DNA sequence: TGCGCCAGCAGCTGGGCAGCGGGACCCGAGGGGACCCAGTACTTC. Translation: CASSWAAGPEGTQYF.

This clone has a single count. V gene TRBV28 combines with J gene TRBJ1-2; the D gene is possibly TRBD1 (5 bases). Deletions cut 6 bases from V and 3 bases from J, with 14 bases between. The CDR3 length is 14 residues. Per germline, CDR1 MDHEN and CDR2 SYDVKM. For the CDR3, the DNA is TGTGCCAGCAGCCGGCTGCGGGGGGACTATGGCTACACCTTC. The encoded protein is CASSRLRGDYGYTF.

The chain recombines TRBV6-5 with TRBJ1-2; maybe TRBD1 (5 bases). The length of the CDR3 is 16 residues. The V gene lost 4 bases and the J gene lost 5 bases, with 20 bases spanning the gap. Germline CDR1 is MNHEY and CDR2 is SVGAGI. CDR3 in DNA: TGTGCCAGCAGTTCTGGGGACTCCGTTCTCCAGTATGGCTACACCTTC. This translates into CASSSGDSVLQYGYTF.

The chain recombines TRBV10-3 with TRBJ2-5; 13 positions agree with TRBD2. V shed 0 bases, J shed 3 bases, and the junction held 4 bases outside the gene matches. The germline V gene has CDR1 ENHRY and CDR2 SYGVKD. The CDR3 loop spans 17 amino acids. The CDR3 DNA reads as TGTGCCATCAGTGAGTCCGGGACTAGCGGGGTTGAAGAGACCCAGTACTTC. Protein product: CAISESGTSGVEETQYF.

V usage is TRBV3-1 (or the pseudogene TRBV3-2) and J usage is TRBJ2-3, with 10 bases lining up with TRBD2. Germline V gene sequence: CDR1 LGHDT, CDR2 YNNKEL (reference sequence). CDR3 length: 15 residues. J lost 3 bases, V lost 5 bases, and 5 bases had no gene match. CDR3 DNA sequence: TGTGCCAGCAGCTCTAGCGGGAGTGGGACAGATACGCAGTATTTT. The encoded protein is CASSSSGSGTDTQYF.

The chain employs TRBV5-1 and TRBJ2-3, with 10 bases that match TRBD2. This CDR3 is built from 15 residues. The germline V gene has CDR1 SGHRS and CDR2 YFSETQ. V lost 0 bases and J lost 3; bases outside the gene matches: 1. CDR3 amino acids: CASSLVTSGTDTQYF. The DNA of the CDR3 is TGCGCCAGCAGCTTGGTGACTAGCGGGACAGATACGCAGTATTTT.

CDR3 protein: CATKGQGMGNEQFF. For the CDR3, the DNA is TGTGCCACCAAAGGGCAGGGTATGGGGAATGAGCAGTTCTTC. This rearrangement joins TRBV6-5 to TRBJ2-1; possible D gene TRBD1, 5 bases. There are 14 residues in the CDR3. Trimming left V 10 bases short and J 7 bases short, with 20 bases between. Germline V gene lookup returns CDR1 MNHEY and CDR2 SVGAGI.

The V gene is TRBV6-6, the J gene TRBJ2-7; maybe TRBD1 (6 bases). V lost 6 bases to trimming and J lost 7 bases, with 7 bases between them. CDR3 length: 10 residues. Germline lookup yields CDR1 MNHNY and CDR2 SVGAGI (reference sequence). CDR3 nucleotide sequence: TGTGCCAGCAGCCAGGGGGAGCAGTACTTC. Translation gives CASSQGEQYF.

The rearrangement joins TRBV7-9 to TRBJ1-1, with a possible D match to TRBD1 (6 bases). The germline gives CDR1 SEHNR, CDR2 FQNEAQ (reference sequence). The CDR3 extends over 16 amino acids. The germline V and J ends were trimmed by 0 bases and 6 bases, with 17 bases remaining between them. The CDR3 nucleotides read TGTGCCAGCAGCTTAGCGGGGAACAGGGCTCGGGCTGAAGCTTTCTTT. Protein sequence: CASSLAGNRARAEAFF. Complete variable domain (other parts from reference TRBV7-9 and TRBJ1-1): DTGVSQNPRHKITKRGQNVTFRCDPISEHNRLYWYRQTLGQGPEFLTYFQNEAQLEKSRLLSDRFSAERPKGSFSTLEIQRTEQGDSAMYLCASSLAGNRARAEAFFGQGTRLTVV.

The chain has TRBV25-1 and TRBJ1-1, with D possibly being TRBD1 (5 bases). Germline CDR1 and CDR2: MGHDK and SYGVNS. Trimming left V 11 bases short and J 4 bases short, with 17 bases between. The CDR3 totals 13 residues. DNA of the CDR3: TGTGCCTCCCTGGGGCCCTGGGGCACTGAAGCTTTCTTT. Translation: CASLGPWGTEAFF.

V usage is TRBV14 and J usage is TRBJ2-3; D possibly corresponds to TRBD2 (5 bases). This CDR3 is 14 amino acids long. V lost 8 bases, J lost 0 bases, and 12 bases lay in between. Germline assignment: CDR1 SGHDN and CDR2 FVKESK. Written as DNA, the CDR3 is TGTGCCAGCGCGCGAGGGCTTAGCACAGATACGCAGTATTTT. Translating gives CASARGLSTDTQYF.

The chain links TRBV3-1 (or the pseudogene TRBV3-2) to TRBJ2-1; D is perhaps TRBD2 (6 bases). Trimming shortened V by 4 bases and J by 7 bases, and 14 bases separated the two germline ends. Per the germline V gene, CDR1 is LGHDT and CDR2 is YNNKEL (reference sequence). This CDR3 spans 14 amino acids. The CDR3 is CASSPRGLGNEQFF. CDR3 DNA sequence: TGTGCCAGCAGCCCTCGGGGACTTGGGAATGAGCAGTTCTTC.

The rearrangement links TRBV18 to TRBJ2-3; 12 nucleotides agree with TRBD2. This CDR3 spans 15 amino acids. V shed 2 bases, J shed 6 bases, and the junction held 3 bases outside the gene matches. Germline V gene data show CDR1 as KGHSH and CDR2 as LQKENI. The CDR3 DNA reads as TGTGCCAGCTCACCAAGAACTAGCGGGAGGGATACGCAGTATTTT. As protein: CASSPRTSGRDTQYF.

The chain has TRBV15 and TRBJ2-3; 11 positions match TRBD2. Germline V gene lookup returns CDR1 LNHNV and CDR2 YYDKDF (reference sequence). Trimming at V came to 1 base and at J to 8 bases, leaving 5 bases not matched to a gene. This CDR3 spans 15 amino acids. The CDR3 sequence is CATSRVLAGVGTQYF. CDR3 sequence (DNA): TGTGCCACCAGCAGAGTACTAGCGGGAGTTGGTACGCAGTATTTT.